These T cell receptor beta chains were read from a single sample in a study of HIV-infected patients and healthy controls. TCRdb reanalysed the 5' RACE reads using MiXCR and keeps one entry per CDR3 protein. The sample has around 20,000 distinct CDR3 sequences, 7.5% to 10% seen once; the top ten hold about 20%. Sequenced material: blood, taken during antiretroviral therapy. These receptors all stem from an adult with HIV infection. Both conserved end residues are part of each CDR3. A D gene is named only where the DNA matches it firmly. A row's size may be missing; if present it is once, few, many or a size class.

CDR3,DNA,D,V,J,size
CSASEITDTQYF,TGCAGTGCTAGTGAGATCACAGATACGCAGTATTTT,.,TRBV20-1,TRBJ2-3,many
CASTPGQGALSNQPQHF,TGTGCCAGCACCCCGGGACAGGGGGCGCTTAGCAATCAGCCCCAGCATTTT,TRBD1,TRBV6-6,TRBJ1-5,many
CASSLAAGGAYEQYF,TGTGCCAGCAGCTTAGCGGCGGGGGGCGCCTACGAGCAGTACTTC,TRBD2,TRBV7-2,TRBJ2-7,many
CASSLGLSYEQYF,TGTGCCAGCAGCTTGGGACTTTCCTACGAGCAGTACTTC,.,TRBV7-8,TRBJ2-7,many
CSVEGPAGFDEQFF,TGCAGCGTTGAAGGTCCTGCGGGGTTTGATGAGCAGTTCTTC,.,TRBV29-1,TRBJ2-1,medium-sized
CASSSGTGSSYEQYF,TGTGCCAGTAGTTCCGGGACGGGGAGCTCCTACGAGCAGTACTTC,.,TRBV19,TRBJ2-7,many
CASQVMGVPYNEQFF,TGTGCCAGCCAGGTAATGGGAGTTCCCTACAATGAGCAGTTCTTC,.,TRBV12-3/TRBV12-4,TRBJ2-1,many
CASSFPFRGEETQYF,TGTGCCAGCAGCTTCCCTTTTAGGGGGGAAGAGACCCAGTACTTC,.,TRBV11-2,TRBJ2-5,many
CSASEHRGMGNQPQHF,TGCAGTGCTAGCGAGCACAGGGGAATGGGCAATCAGCCCCAGCATTTT,TRBD1,TRBV20-1,TRBJ1-5,many
CASTSGGRETQYF,TGTGCCAGCACATCAGGGGGCCGGGAGACCCAGTACTTC,TRBD1,TRBV2,TRBJ2-5,many
CASSQGGGRGALYEQYF,TGCGCCAGCAGCCAAGGAGGCGGCAGGGGCGCACTCTACGAGCAGTACTTC,.,TRBV4-1,TRBJ2-7,many
CASSLAHPGANVLTF,TGTGCCAGCAGCTTAGCCCACCCTGGGGCCAACGTCCTGACTTTC,.,TRBV7-6,TRBJ2-6,many
CSAPDRVFVEQYF,TGCAGTGCGCCGGACAGGGTGTTCGTCGAGCAGTACTTC,TRBD1,TRBV20-1,TRBJ2-7,.
CASSPLAGVDTQYF,TGTGCCAGCAGCCCACTAGCGGGGGTGGATACGCAGTATTTT,TRBD2,TRBV28,TRBJ2-3,many
CASTGRVLAGGIYNEQFF,TGTGCCAGCACCGGCCGGGTTCTAGCGGGAGGGATCTACAATGAGCAGTTCTTC,TRBD2,TRBV5-4,TRBJ2-1,many
CASSSGLADAYEQYF,TGCGCCAGCAGCTCGGGACTAGCGGATGCCTACGAGCAGTACTTC,TRBD2,TRBV5-1,TRBJ2-7,many
CASSPPREETQYF,TGCGCCAGCAGCCCACCTAGAGAAGAGACCCAGTACTTC,.,TRBV5-1,TRBJ2-5,many
CASSQGGRQPQHF,TGTGCCAGCAGCCAGGGCGGGCGTCAGCCCCAGCATTTT,.,TRBV14,TRBJ1-5,many
CASSLDAENTEAFF,TGTGCCAGCAGCTTAGATGCAGAGAACACTGAAGCTTTCTTT,.,TRBV13,TRBJ1-1,many
CASRLAGDETQYF,TGCGCCAGCAGGTTGGCGGGGGACGAGACCCAGTACTTC,TRBD2,TRBV10-2,TRBJ2-5,.
CASSLTGPTEAFF,TGCGCCAGCAGCTTAACAGGGCCCACTGAAGCTTTCTTT,.,TRBV5-1,TRBJ1-1,many
CASSQAPQYNEQFF,TGCGCCAGCAGCCAAGCTCCCCAGTACAATGAGCAGTTCTTC,.,TRBV4-1,TRBJ2-1,many
CASSSRQYYGYTF,TGTGCCAGCAGTTCCCGACAGTATTATGGCTACACCTTC,.,TRBV6-5,TRBJ1-2,many